The 28 T cell receptor beta chains given below trace back to one sample, sequenced in a study of cytomegalovirus exposure and HLA in healthy donors listed by TCRdb under 2017. Libraries came from the immunoSEQ multiplex PCR assay. The multiplex PCR relied on a mix of 60 forward primers for TCR Vbeta segments and 13 reverse primers for TCR Jbeta segments. The table comes from immuneACCESS by way of TCRdb, which keeps in-frame sequences with V and J called. Part of the clones is missing from these tables; in studies checked, under half for an unresolved V gene and the rest for unknown reasons. This sample has some 91,000 clones in its table, and approximately 86% of those were observed once. Around a tenth of the sample rests with the top ten. Sequencing used PBMCs. The source is a man aged 30 to 45 in good health and CMV-seropositive.

The rearrangement links TRBV27 to TRBJ2-5, with D uncertain. From germline, CDR1 is MNHEY and CDR2 SMNVEV (reference sequence). V shed 5 bases and J shed 0 bases, with 13 bases lying between them. The CDR3 loop spans 15 amino acids. CDR3 bases: TGTGCCAGCAGTCCCGCGACACCGTACCAAGAGACCCAGTACTTC. It yields the protein CASSPATPYQETQYF.

The chain couples TRBV27 to TRBJ2-2; TRBD2 matches at 9 bases. In germline, CDR1 is MNHEY, CDR2 SMNVEV (reference sequence). With 4 bases clipped from V and 3 bases from J, the junction kept 9 bases outside the gene matches. CDR3 length: 17 residues. This chain's CDR3 is CASSSPGLAGHTGELFF. The CDR3 region has the DNA TGTGCCAGCAGTTCCCCCGGGCTAGCGGGGCACACCGGGGAGCTGTTTTTT.

The chain recombines TRBV2 with TRBJ1-4; no clear D. There are 12 residues in the CDR3. The V and J ends lost 7 bases and 10 bases respectively, with 13 bases between them. Germline V lookup: CDR1 SNHLY, CDR2 FYNNEI. Written as DNA, the CDR3 is TGTGCCAGCATGCCAGGAGGAAGAAAACTGTTTTTT. This sequence encodes CASMPGGRKLFF. Complete variable domain (other parts from reference TRBV2 and TRBJ1-4): EPEVTQTPSHQVTQMGQEVILRCVPISNHLYFYWYRQILGQKVEFLVSFYNNEISEKSEIFDDQFSVERPDGSNFTLKIRSTKLEDSAMYFCASMPGGRKLFFGSGTQLSVL.

This clone has only one observation. J is TRBJ2-2 and V is TRBV27, with 14 bases aligning to TRBD2. The CDR3 covers 17 residues. J gave up 1 base and V 5 bases, and 3 bases lay outside the gene matches. Germline lookup yields CDR1 MNHEY and CDR2 SMNVEV (reference sequence). Here the CDR3 reads CASSATSGRVNTGELFF. The CDR3, as DNA: TGTGCCAGCAGTGCGACTAGCGGGAGGGTGAACACCGGGGAGCTGTTTTTT.

J is TRBJ2-5 and V is TRBV4-1, with 13 nucleotides matching TRBD2. After removal of 0 bases from V and 5 bases from J, the junction contained 15 bases not matched to a gene. Germline V CDR1 and CDR2: MGHRA, YSYEKL. This CDR3 contains 20 residues. This CDR3 is CASSQDPHPGLAGYGETQYF. The CDR3 DNA follows: TGCGCCAGCAGCCAAGATCCCCACCCGGGACTAGCGGGATATGGGGAGACCCAGTACTTC.

The chain combines TRBV29-1 with TRBJ2-1; 11 nucleotides agree with TRBD2. The trim removed 1 base at V and 4 bases at J, leaving 9 bases unmatched. CDR1 is SQVTM and CDR2 is ANQGSEA in the germline V gene. This CDR3 has 17 amino acids. CDR3 nucleotides: TGCAGCGTTGAAGGTTCCGGGACTAGCGGACTGTACAATGAGCAGTTCTTC. This codes for CSVEGSGTSGLYNEQFF.

The chain employs TRBV2 and TRBJ2-7, with a possible D match to TRBD1 (6 bases). V lost 8 bases and J 2 bases, leaving 13 bases between the germline ends. Germline V gene lookup returns CDR1 SNHLY and CDR2 FYNNEI. The length of the CDR3 is 13 residues. The CDR3 coding sequence is TGTGCCAGCGAAGGGACAATTACCTACGAGCAGTACTTC. It specifies CASEGTITYEQYF.

The chain employs TRBV7-9 and TRBJ2-4; D is unclear. The V and J ends lost 0 bases and 0 bases respectively, with 9 bases between them. The germline CDR1 and CDR2 sequences are SEHNR and FQNEAQ (reference sequence). CDR3 length equals 16 residues. CDR3 DNA: TGTGCCAGCAGCTTAGCCCCAGGTCTAGCCAAAAACATTCAGTACTTC. Translating it yields CASSLAPGLAKNIQYF.

The rearrangement joins TRBV13 to TRBJ2-7, with TRBD2 as a possible D gene (6 bases). The CDR3 runs 13 residues. V was clipped by 6 bases and J by 0 bases, with 9 bases between them. The germline V gene encodes CDR1 PRHDT and CDR2 FYEKMQ (reference sequence). The CDR3 DNA is TGTGCCAGCAGGGGGCGGGACTCCTACGAGCAGTACTTC. As protein: CASRGRDSYEQYF.

This clone was detected only once. V gene TRBV27 combines with J gene TRBJ1-5; D unclear. V was cut by 4 bases and J by 0 bases, with 22 bases left in between. CDR1 and CDR2 (germline): MNHEY, SMNVEV (reference sequence). This CDR3 has 19 residues. CDR3 sequence reads: CASSSLPFEDGISNQPQHF. CDR3 DNA sequence: TGTGCCAGCAGTTCGTTACCGTTCGAGGACGGGATTAGCAATCAGCCCCAGCATTTT.

This sequence joins TRBV5-1 and TRBJ1-1, with 8 bases matching TRBD1. The CDR3 runs 16 residues. Germline values: CDR1 SGHRS, CDR2 YFSETQ. V shed 0 bases, J shed 3 bases, and the junction held 7 bases outside the gene matches. The CDR3 sequence: CASSLGQGAWDTEAFF. DNA for the CDR3: TGCGCCAGCAGCTTGGGGCAGGGGGCATGGGACACTGAAGCTTTCTTT.

The gene calls are TRBV5-1 and TRBJ1-2; D call uncertain. The germline V gene encodes CDR1 SGHRS and CDR2 YFSETQ. V was trimmed by 0 bases and J by 4 bases, leaving 7 bases between them. This CDR3 is 13 amino acids long. DNA for the CDR3: TGCGCCAGCAGCTTGGGGAGGGTCTATGGCTACACCTTC. It translates to CASSLGRVYGYTF.

This sequence joins TRBV28 and TRBJ2-5; 7 bases fit TRBD1. Per the germline V gene, CDR1 is MDHEN and CDR2 is SYDVKM. Trimming cost V 8 bases and J 2 bases; bases outside gene matches: 2. CDR3 length: 12 residues. In DNA form, the CDR3 reads TGTGCCAGCCGGACAGGTCAAGAGACCCAGTACTTC. Translated: CASRTGQETQYF. The variable domain in full, with the rest retrieved from reference TRBV28 and TRBJ2-5, is DVKVTQSSRYLVKRTGEKVFLECVQDMDHENMFWYRQDPGLGLRLIYFSYDVKMKEKGDIPEGYSVSREKKERFSLILESASTNQTSMYLCASRTGQETQYFGPGTRLLVL.

The V call is TRBV19, the J call TRBJ1-1; 8 positions agree with TRBD1. This CDR3 has 14 amino acids. The J segment lost 8 bases and the V segment lost 4 bases, leaving 9 bases of the junction unmatched. Per the germline V gene, CDR1 is LNHDA and CDR2 is SQIVND (reference sequence). Here the CDR3 reads CASSKVGQGAEAFF. In DNA form, the CDR3 reads TGTGCCAGTAGTAAGGTGGGGCAGGGGGCCGAAGCTTTCTTT.

The rearrangement links TRBV23-1 to TRBJ2-7; TRBD2 agrees at 11 bases. TRBV23-1 falls under the ORF class, with uncertain function. V dropped 0 bases and J dropped 0; count of bases not matched to a gene: 4. The CDR3 totals 17 residues. This CDR3 is CASSQSGTSGYSYEQYF. In nucleotides, the CDR3 is TGCGCCAGCAGTCAATCCGGGACTAGCGGATACTCCTACGAGCAGTACTTC.

This clone was seen just once. This chain uses TRBV5-1 with TRBJ2-5; 15 nucleotides align to TRBD2. The CDR3 has 18 residues. CDR1 SGHRS and CDR2 YFSETQ come from the germline V gene. The J segment lost 2 bases and the V segment lost 4 bases, leaving 9 bases of the junction unmatched. DNA of the CDR3: TGCGCCAGCAGCATGGGACTAGCGGGAGGTAACGTTCAAGAGACCCAGTACTTC. Its translation: CASSMGLAGGNVQETQYF.

This chain links TRBV19 with TRBJ2-3, with TRBD1 matching over 9 bases. The germline gives CDR1 LNHDA, CDR2 SQIVND (reference sequence). This CDR3 spans 14 amino acids. With 6 bases clipped from V and 4 bases from J, the junction kept 5 bases outside the gene matches. In DNA form, the CDR3 reads TGTGCCAGTAGCGCCCGGACAGGGGCAGATACGCAGTATTTT. Translating it yields CASSARTGADTQYF.

This rearrangement joins TRBV5-8 to TRBJ2-7; 8 positions match TRBD2. This CDR3 is 13 amino acids long. Germline-derived CDR1 and CDR2 are SGHTS and YDEGEE. J was trimmed by 2 bases and V by 10 bases; bases with no gene match: 8. CDR3 DNA sequence: TGTGCCTCCGGTGCGGGAGGAACCTACGAGCAGTACTTC. This sequence encodes CASGAGGTYEQYF.

CDR3: CASSEGQYADTQYF. As DNA, the CDR3 is TGTGCCAGCAGTGAGGGACAATACGCAGATACGCAGTATTTT. The chain links TRBV6-1 to TRBJ2-3, with TRBD1 as a possible D gene (6 bases). Germline CDR1 is MNHNS and CDR2 is SASEGT. The CDR3 loop spans 14 amino acids. The V gene lost 3 bases and the J gene lost 4 bases, with 11 bases spanning the gap.

The V and J genes are TRBV7-9 and TRBJ2-7; 11 bases align to TRBD2. Unmatched junction bases numbered 8, after V lost 3 bases and J lost 7 bases. The CDR3 extends over 15 amino acids. Looked up from germline, CDR1 is SEHNR and CDR2 is FQNEAQ (reference sequence). This CDR3 is CASSFLAGGAGEQYF. The CDR3 DNA is TGTGCCAGCAGCTTCCTAGCGGGAGGTGCCGGGGAGCAGTACTTC.

In this sample, this clone turned up once. The gene calls are TRBV2 and TRBJ2-5; weak D call: TRBD1 (6 bases). The CDR3 has 15 amino acids. Germline V CDR1 and CDR2: SNHLY, FYNNEI. Between the trimmed V and J ends, which lost 5 bases and 4 bases, there was a span of 17 bases. In DNA, the CDR3 is TGTGCCAGCAGTTTGGGGGCCGGGGTCGGAGAGACCCAGTACTTC. Encoded protein: CASSLGAGVGETQYF.

This sequence joins TRBV5-5 and TRBJ2-7; 10 positions agree with TRBD1. In germline, CDR1 is SGHKS, CDR2 YYEKEE (reference sequence). Losses at the gene ends were 4 bases for V and 2 bases for J; bases not matched to a gene: 9. The CDR3 loop spans 16 amino acids. CDR3 in amino acids: CASSTSGTGVAYEQYF. CDR3 coding DNA: TGTGCCAGCAGCACCTCCGGGACAGGGGTTGCCTACGAGCAGTACTTC.

The chain employs TRBV5-6 and TRBJ2-2, with 8 bases fitting TRBD2. Germline lookup yields CDR1 SGHDT and CDR2 YYEEEE. The CDR3 has 15 residues. J gave up 5 bases and V 10 bases, and 13 bases lay outside the gene matches. The CDR3 DNA reads TGTGCCGTGCATGGGGGAGCGGGAGAAACCGGGGAGCTGTTTTTT. This translates into CAVHGGAGETGELFF.

This rearrangement joins TRBV7-9 to TRBJ1-1; tentatively, D is TRBD1 (5 bases). The CDR3 totals 16 residues. V lost 5 bases, J lost 1 base, and 17 bases lay in between. The germline V gene has CDR1 SEHNR and CDR2 FQNEAQ (reference sequence). CDR3 region: CASSPRGTNANTEAFF. Written as DNA, the CDR3 is TGTGCCAGCAGCCCCCGGGGGACCAACGCGAACACTGAAGCTTTCTTT.

V is TRBV2 and J is TRBJ2-5; 9 nucleotides match TRBD1. The length of the CDR3 is 13 residues. Looked up from germline, CDR1 is SNHLY and CDR2 is FYNNEI. V dropped 6 bases and J dropped 4; count of bases not matched to a gene: 3. The CDR3 coding sequence is TGTGCCAGCAGGCAGGGACAGGGAGAGACCCAGTACTTC. Protein product: CASRQGQGETQYF.

The chain links TRBV14 to TRBJ1-1; TRBD1 matches at 8 bases. The CDR3 runs 16 residues. Trimming took 3 bases from V and 2 from J; bases not matched to a gene: 8. Germline loops: CDR1 SGHDN, CDR2 FVKESK. This CDR3 reads CASSQWGQAKNTEAFF. The CDR3 DNA reads as TGTGCCAGCAGCCAGTGGGGACAGGCGAAAAACACTGAAGCTTTCTTT.

The genes are TRBV2 and TRBJ1-5; a weak D match, TRBD1 (5 bases). V was cut by 4 bases and J by 4 bases, with 11 bases left in between. There are 14 residues in the CDR3. CDR1 is SNHLY and CDR2 is FYNNEI in the germline V gene. As DNA, the CDR3 is TGTGCCAGCAGTGGAGGACACGATAATCAGCCCCAGCATTTT. This codes for CASSGGHDNQPQHF.

V is TRBV19 and J is TRBJ1-5; unclear D gene. Trimming took 3 bases from V and 1 from J, leaving 10 bases between them. The CDR3 sequence is 15 residues long. Germline lookup yields CDR1 LNHDA and CDR2 SQIVND (reference sequence). CDR3 loop: CASSIRQASNQPQHF. The DNA of the CDR3 is TGTGCCAGTAGTATCCGGCAGGCCAGCAATCAGCCCCAGCATTTT.